This T cell receptor (beta chain) was profiled in a study of T-cell reconstitution after alpha-beta-depleted transplantation in children. This clonotype was recorded a few times. The CDR3 extends over 14 amino acids. CDR1 is LGHDT and CDR2 is YNNKEL in the germline V gene (reference sequence). Between the trimmed V and J ends, which lost 1 base and 7 bases, there was a span of 11 bases. Construction of the TCRbeta library involved unique molecular identifiers. One entry per CDR3 protein results from TCRdb running MiXCR on the PCR reads. Of 90,000 to 100,000 distinct CDR3 sequences listed, 23% are singletons.

The chain is built from TRBV3-1 and TRBJ1-5; D gene ambiguous. The sequencing here drew on PBMCs, taken before TCRalphabeta/CD19-depleted stem cell transplant. This clonotype was sampled from a boy younger than 10 with acute lymphoblastic leukemia, due to receive a stem cell transplant. DNA of the CDR3: TGTGCCAGCAGCCAAGCGGGAGGTTACCAGCCCCAGCATTTT. Translation gives CASSQAGGYQPQHF.